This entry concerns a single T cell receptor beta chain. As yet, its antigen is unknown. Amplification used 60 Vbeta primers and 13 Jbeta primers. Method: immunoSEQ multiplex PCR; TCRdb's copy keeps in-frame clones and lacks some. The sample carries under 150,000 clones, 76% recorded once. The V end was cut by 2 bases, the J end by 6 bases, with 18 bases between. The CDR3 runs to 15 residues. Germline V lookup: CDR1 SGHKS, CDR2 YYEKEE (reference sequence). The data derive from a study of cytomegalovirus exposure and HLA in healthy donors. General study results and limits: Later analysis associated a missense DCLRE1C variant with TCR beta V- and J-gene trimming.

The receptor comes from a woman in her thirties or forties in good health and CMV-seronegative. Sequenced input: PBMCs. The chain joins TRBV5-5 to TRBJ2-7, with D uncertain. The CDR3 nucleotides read TGTGCCAGCAGCTTAATTAAGATCCCTCTCGGCGAGCAGTACTTC. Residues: CASSLIKIPLGEQYF.